The present TCR beta chain was sequenced within a study of T-cell reconstitution after alpha-beta-depleted transplantation in children. This clonotype was observed a handful of times. The CDR3 extends over 14 amino acids. Looked up from germline, CDR1 is MRHNA and CDR2 is SNTAGT. After removal of 6 bases from V and 4 bases from J, the junction contained 8 bases not matched to a gene. TCRbeta library preparation incorporated unique molecular identifiers. One entry per CDR3 protein results from TCRdb running MiXCR on the PCR reads. This sample has about 230,000 distinct CDR3 sequences, with 9.7% found just once.

The rearrangement links TRBV6-4 to TRBJ1-1, with TRBD1 matching over 7 bases. The TCR comes from a human donor who donated a stem cell graft to a child with SCID. The material sequenced was PBMCs from the stem cell graft donor, taken from the stem cell graft. The CDR3 here is CASSQGGEGTEAFF. CDR3 nucleotide sequence: TGTGCCAGCAGCCAAGGGGGCGAGGGCACTGAAGCTTTCTTT.